This entry lists 24 T cell receptor beta chains sequenced from one sample in a study of response to subunit inactivated influenza vaccine. One entry per CDR3 protein, called by TCRdb with MiXCR from the RT-PCR reads. The table shows about 780,000 distinct CDR3 sequences, with under 20% occurring only once. The sample was PBMCs from blood, taken 5 days after vaccination. These receptor sequences come from a man in his fifties or sixties who received an inactivated influenza vaccine.

This clonotype was seen a handful of times. The gene calls are TRBV28 and TRBJ2-7; D call uncertain. Germline CDR1 is MDHEN and CDR2 is SYDVKM. This CDR3 is built from 14 residues. Trimming cost V 2 bases and J 3 bases, with 11 bases left between them. The DNA of the CDR3 is TGTGCCAGCAGTTTAATTGCAGGCCGCTACGAGCAGTACTTC. This sequence encodes CASSLIAGRYEQYF.

The chain employs TRBV10-2 and TRBJ2-7, with 10 bases that match TRBD1. J lost 5 bases, V lost 4 bases, and 8 bases had no gene match. The CDR3 is 15 residues long. Germline loops: CDR1 WSHSY, CDR2 SAAADI. CDR3 residues: CASSATGTGVHEQYF. CDR3 sequence (DNA): TGCGCCAGCAGTGCAACCGGGACAGGGGTCCACGAGCAGTACTTC.

The CDR3 loop reads CASTSGGATGELFF. CDR3 in DNA: TGTGCCAGCACCAGCGGGGGGGCGACCGGGGAGCTGTTTTTT. The V call is TRBV7-2, the J call TRBJ2-2; 10 positions match TRBD2. V lost 7 bases to trimming and J lost 5 bases; unmatched junction nucleotides: 4. This CDR3 has 14 residues. CDR1 is SGHTA and CDR2 is FQGNSA in the germline V gene.

This clonotype has at least ten counts. The chain carries TRBV6-6 and TRBJ2-1, with 10 bases aligning to TRBD2. The V gene's germline CDR1 is MNHNY and CDR2 SVGAGI (reference sequence). CDR3 length: 15 residues. Trimming took 6 bases from V and 5 from J; bases not matched to a gene: 7. CDR3 region: CASRSSGSSHNEQFF. The CDR3 region has the DNA TGTGCCAGCAGATCTAGCGGGAGTTCCCACAATGAGCAGTTCTTC.

This clonotype was seen a few times. This chain uses TRBV20-1 with TRBJ1-5; 10 nucleotides agree with TRBD1. Per germline, CDR1 DFQATT and CDR2 SNEGSKA (reference sequence). The CDR3 runs 15 residues. V lost 4 bases to trimming and J lost 7 bases; unmatched junction nucleotides: 10. As DNA, the CDR3 is TGCAGTGCTACTGTGACAGGGGGCGTGGGGCAGCCCCAGCATTTT. It yields the protein CSATVTGGVGQPQHF.

V gene TRBV27 combines with J gene TRBJ2-2; 14 nucleotides align to TRBD2. This CDR3 region has 16 residues. J lost 9 bases, V lost 5 bases, and 8 bases had no gene match. Per the germline V gene, CDR1 is MNHEY and CDR2 is SMNVEV (reference sequence). The CDR3 sequence is CASSPRTSGGIRELFF. The DNA for the CDR3 is TGTGCCAGCAGTCCGCGGACTAGCGGGGGGATAAGGGAGCTGTTTTTT.

The rearrangement joins TRBV11-2 to TRBJ2-4; no definite D call. The CDR3 sequence is 13 residues long. The germline V gene encodes CDR1 SGHAT and CDR2 FQNNGV. Trimming shortened V by 8 bases and J by 0 bases, and 8 bases separated the two germline ends. CDR3 in DNA: TGTGCCAGCGTTGCCCTAGCCAAAAACATTCAGTACTTC. This encodes CASVALAKNIQYF. Full variable domain (missing parts from reference TRBV11-2 and TRBJ2-4): EAGVAQSPRYKIIEKRQSVAFWCNPISGHATLYWYQQILGQGPKLLIQFQNNGVVDDSQLPKDRFSAERLKGVDSTLKIQPAKLEDSAVYLCASVALAKNIQYFGAGTRLSVL.

The chain joins TRBV5-1 to TRBJ1-1; 10 nucleotides match TRBD1. CDR1 is SGHRS and CDR2 is YFSETQ in the germline V gene. Germline trimming cut 6 bases from V and 1 base from J; bases unmatched to any gene: 12. CDR3 length equals 17 residues. CDR3 region: CASKSGYGTGANTEAFF. CDR3 sequence (DNA): TGCGCCAGCAAAAGCGGCTACGGGACAGGGGCGAACACTGAAGCTTTCTTT.

This clonotype turned up a few times. V gene TRBV6-1 combines with J gene TRBJ1-6; 9 positions match TRBD1. The CDR3 sequence is 15 residues long. After removal of 5 bases from V and 7 bases from J, the junction contained 6 bases not matched to a gene. Germline V gene data show CDR1 as MNHNS and CDR2 as SASEGT. CDR3 protein: CASSPPGTGNSPLHF. The CDR3 DNA follows: TGTGCCAGCAGTCCACCCGGGACAGGGAATTCACCCCTCCACTTT.

The chain joins TRBV12-3 or TRBV12-4 to TRBJ2-3, with 8 bases lining up with TRBD1. The CDR3 is 12 amino acids. V lost 5 bases and J lost 8; bases outside the gene matches: 3. CDR3 sequence: CASSRQGATQYF. The CDR3 DNA follows: TGTGCCAGCAGTCGTCAGGGGGCTACGCAGTATTTT.

The chain employs TRBV18 and TRBJ2-7, with 7 nucleotides matching TRBD1. The CDR3 is 14 amino acids. Germline assignment: CDR1 KGHSH and CDR2 LQKENI. The V segment lost 0 bases and the J segment 6 bases; nucleotides outside the gene matches: 5. The chain's CDR3 is CASSPPTGSGEQYF. DNA for the CDR3: TGTGCCAGCTCACCACCGACAGGGAGTGGCGAGCAGTACTTC.

This clonotype was seen at least ten times. The chain is built from TRBV7-9 and TRBJ1-4; D is unclear. The CDR3 extends over 14 amino acids. The V gene lost 5 bases and the J gene lost 3 bases, with 10 bases spanning the gap. Germline CDR1 is SEHNR and CDR2 is FQNEAQ (reference sequence). The CDR3 DNA is TGTGCCAGCAGCCCGGACGGACCTAATGAAAAACTGTTTTTT. It specifies CASSPDGPNEKLFF.

J is TRBJ2-7 and V is TRBV28; tentative D call: TRBD1 (5 bases). Trimming stripped 3 bases from V and 5 bases from J, with 17 bases between. Germline lookup yields CDR1 MDHEN and CDR2 SYDVKM. This CDR3 spans 15 amino acids. The CDR3 loop reads CASSFGMRQLNEQYF. Written as DNA, the CDR3 is TGTGCCAGCAGTTTTGGAATGCGACAGTTGAACGAGCAGTACTTC. Combining the CDR3 with reference TRBV28 and TRBJ2-7 gives the whole variable domain DVKVTQSSRYLVKRTGEKVFLECVQDMDHENMFWYRQDPGLGLRLIYFSYDVKMKEKGDIPEGYSVSREKKERFSLILESASTNQTSMYLCASSFGMRQLNEQYFGPGTRLTVT.

This clonotype was recorded a few times. V and J are TRBV10-3 and TRBJ2-7, with 15 nucleotides matching TRBD2. V lost 0 bases, J lost 7 bases, and 1 base stayed unmatched. The CDR3 totals 15 residues. The germline V gene encodes CDR1 ENHRY and CDR2 SYGVKD. CDR3 residues: CAISESGLAGGEQYF. DNA of the CDR3: TGTGCCATCAGTGAGTCGGGACTAGCGGGGGGTGAGCAGTACTTC.

The V and J genes are TRBV3-1 and TRBJ2-7; the match to TRBD1 covers 11 bases. The trim removed 4 bases at V and 6 bases at J, leaving 11 bases unmatched. The CDR3 is 16 amino acids. Germline V CDR1 and CDR2: LGHDT, YNNKEL (reference sequence). The DNA for the CDR3 is TGTGCCAGCAGCCGCCTAAGCGGGACAGGGGGGCCCGAGCAGTACTTC. It translates to CASSRLSGTGGPEQYF.

The V gene is TRBV12-5, the J gene TRBJ2-1; 9 bases line up with TRBD2. The germline V gene encodes CDR1 LGHNT and CDR2 FRNRAP. The CDR3 spans 16 residues. V was pared by 6 bases and J by 9 bases, with 15 bases of the junction left unmatched. CDR3 sequence (DNA): TGTGCTAGTGGCAGTAGCGGGAGCAGTGGAAGGGGTGAGCAGTTCTTC. Its protein is CASGSSGSSGRGEQFF.

This rearrangement joins TRBV6-6 to TRBJ2-7; D remains ambiguous. The V end lost 2 bases, the J end lost 2 bases, and 7 bases lay between the germline ends. Germline loops: CDR1 MNHNY, CDR2 SVGAGI (reference sequence). This CDR3 has 13 residues. CDR3 nucleotide sequence: TGTGCCAGCAGTTACGAGATCCCCTACGAGCAGTACTTC. Its translation: CASSYEIPYEQYF.

This clonotype was counted only a few times. The chain carries TRBV6-5 and TRBJ2-3; either TRBD1 or TRBD2 may fit D (5 bases each). This CDR3 is 16 amino acids long. CDR1 is MNHEY, CDR2 SVGAGI, per germline. The V end lost 6 bases, the J end lost 2 bases, and 18 bases lay between the germline ends. This chain's CDR3 is CASRGWGLTDTDTQYF. The CDR3 DNA is TGTGCCAGCAGGGGCTGGGGGTTAACCGACACAGATACGCAGTATTTT.

This clonotype was counted between two and nine times. The rearrangement links TRBV11-2 to TRBJ1-2; TRBD1 is a possible D gene (5 bases). The V end was cut by 2 bases, the J end by 4 bases, with 11 bases between. Per the germline V gene, CDR1 is SGHAT and CDR2 is FQNNGV. The CDR3 totals 14 residues. As DNA, the CDR3 is TGTGCCAGCAGCTTACTGGACACCACCTATGGCTACACCTTC. Its protein is CASSLLDTTYGYTF.

This clonotype showed up just a few times. The chain joins TRBV29-1 to TRBJ1-2; D uncertain. Germline lookup yields CDR1 SQVTM and CDR2 ANQGSEA. V was clipped by 5 bases and J by 1 base, with 11 bases between them. The CDR3 has 13 amino acids. DNA for the CDR3: TGCAGCGTTCGGGGAACGGATAACTATGGCTACACCTTC. It specifies CSVRGTDNYGYTF.

This clonotype was seen a handful of times. V is TRBV20-1 and J is TRBJ2-3, with 8 bases that match TRBD2. The length of the CDR3 is 15 residues. J gave up 3 bases and V 6 bases, and 11 bases lay outside the gene matches. The V gene's germline CDR1 is DFQATT and CDR2 SNEGSKA (reference sequence). The CDR3 here is CSAQPFSGVTDTQYF. The CDR3 DNA follows: TGCAGTGCCCAACCCTTTAGCGGGGTGACAGATACGCAGTATTTT.

This clonotype was counted between two and nine times. J is TRBJ2-2 and V is TRBV9; D possibly corresponds to TRBD1 (5 bases). V was trimmed by 0 bases and J by 2 bases, leaving 8 bases between them. CDR1 SGDLS and CDR2 YYNGEE come from the germline V gene. The CDR3 has 15 residues. The CDR3 spells CASSVGQGNTGELFF. As DNA, the CDR3 is TGTGCCAGCAGCGTAGGCCAGGGTAACACCGGGGAGCTGTTTTTT.

This clonotype was seen only a few times. The genes are TRBV20-1 and TRBJ2-7; D remains ambiguous. Germline V CDR1 and CDR2: DFQATT, SNEGSKA (reference sequence). Trimming stripped 6 bases from V and 4 bases from J, with 7 bases between. This CDR3 contains 10 residues. The CDR3 DNA sequence: TGCAGTGCCACGAAGTACGAGCAGTACTTC. Its translation is CSATKYEQYF.

This clonotype was recorded a few times. DNA for the CDR3: TGTGCCACCAGCAGAGATTCCCTTAACACTGAAGCTTTCTTT. It translates to CATSRDSLNTEAFF. The V and J genes are TRBV15 and TRBJ1-1; D remains unclear. The CDR3 consists of 14 residues. V lost 0 bases to trimming and J lost 2 bases, with 7 bases between them. Germline V gene sequence: CDR1 LNHNV, CDR2 YYDKDF (reference sequence).